Included here is one T cell receptor beta chain sequence, with context. This specimen comes from a study of blood T cell repertoires in COVID-19. Across the whole study: In each case, the material was cDNA or gDNA derived from T cells, B-cell-depleted T cells, or PBMCs.

Germline V gene data show CDR1 as SGHDN and CDR2 as FVKESK. V shed 5 bases, J shed 3 bases, and the junction held 19 bases outside the gene matches. The length of the CDR3 is 19 residues. In the original workflow: By means of reference gene primer amplification, nucleated cell counts were estimated. Libraries were prepared by immunoSEQ multiplex PCR; TCRdb keeps only in-frame clonotypes and omits some of them. V and J calls and clone size are given by that table; D and trimming were obtained from the DNA. The sample comprises some 81,000 clones, roughly 96% of which are singletons, and about 4.5% rests with the top ten.

Sequenced: peripheral blood. V is TRBV14 and J is TRBJ2-3, with TRBD2 matching over 8 bases. This clonotype was sampled from a human donor with active COVID-19. The donor label of this sample is uncertain. The CDR3 loop reads CASSGLAGPPRRYTDTQYF. The DNA for the CDR3 is TGTGCCAGCAGCGGGCTAGCGGGCCCTCCCCGTAGGTATACAGATACGCAGTATTTT.